These T cell receptor beta chains were read from a single sample in a study of PD-1 blockade in classical Hodgkin lymphoma. The protocol was immunoSEQ multiplex PCR, while the TCRdb copy is restricted to in-frame clones and leaves out a portion. This repertoire shows about 25,000 clones, more than 75% found once; its top ten account for around 2.3%. The specimen comprised peripheral blood mononuclear cells (PBMCs), sampled at baseline. The receptors derive from a human donor with classical Hodgkin lymphoma. The CDR3 runs from the conserved cysteine through the conserved F or W.

CASSLYTMGEQYF 13 TRBV7-8
CASSETVRAGQPQHF 15 TRBV10-1
CASSLGTYADQPQHF 15 TRBV5-1
CASSFGRSSYNEQFF 15 TRBV5-1
CASSQSGQLQETQYF 15 TRBV25-1
CASSSLAGVSNEQFF 15 TRBV5-1
CAISEGGRDTEAFF 14 TRBV10-3
CASSLAGGGDTEAFF 15 TRBV5-1
CASSLADSYSNQPQHF 16 TRBV7-8
CASSLNSGNTIYF 13 TRBV7-8
CASSLNMNEKLFF 13 TRBV2
CASSIQGASYEQYF 14 TRBV19
CASSPWTSGGAYNEQFF 17 TRBV5-1
CASSEMGASGNTIYF 15 TRBV25-1
CASSGSGVPSYNEQFF 16 TRBV9
CASSLDRGPEKLFF 14 TRBV6-1
CASSGRGGYEQYF 13 TRBV19
CASSLTGPDTQYF 13 TRBV7-9
CASSQGVETQYF 12 TRBV14
CASSLAGLGGEYF 13 TRBV27
CASSLGAGTGELFF 14 TRBV5-1
CASSAPGDWETQYF 14 TRBV9
CASSLAGGQETQYF 14 TRBV5-1
CASSLRGGSAGELFF 15 TRBV5-5
CASSFEAGGAYEQYF 15 TRBV5-1
CASSSLYEQYF 11 TRBV7-9
CASSDRYSPLHF 12 TRBV2
CASSLGVAEEQYF 13 TRBV5-1
CASSVDRGTSYEQYF 15 TRBV5-1
CASSYGTGAHEQYF 14 TRBV6-6
CASSPRGGGTGELFF 15 TRBV7-9
CASSLDRGSYNEQFF 15 TRBV5-4
CASSLDAGSNEQFF 14 TRBV5-5
CASSSGQGNYGYTF 14 TRBV5-1
CASSYDARIVEETQYF 16 TRBV6-5
CASSLGPSAGELFF 14 TRBV5-1
CASSLVGGAGETQYF 15 TRBV5-1
CASSLEGSSYNSPLHF 16 TRBV7-8
CASSEGLAGFYEQFF 15 TRBV14
CASSFIGGSGYNEQFF 16 TRBV27
CASSFKGRYEKLFF 14 TRBV7-3
CASGCISRKTYGYTF 15 TRBV5-5
CASSTGQGGQETQYF 15 TRBV19
CASSQDSLPVETQYF 15 TRBV4-2
CASRDRAYNEQFF 13 TRBV6-5
CASSSGVRGMGYTF 14 TRBV6-5
CASSPPWTEKPYGYTF 16 TRBV18
CASSAPGSNQPQHF 14 TRBV2
CASNPGRENSPLHF 14 TRBV21-1
CASSSNFKAVGGYTF 15 TRBV7-9
CASATLAGSTAGELFF 16 TRBV12-5
CASSYMGINEKLFF 14 TRBV5-1
CASRTFRTAKNIQYF 15 TRBV27
CASSLSAGTGAYEQYF 16 TRBV7-8
CACKEQTLNNSPLHF 15 TRBV19
CASSLARMRGANVLTF 16 TRBV5-1
CASTVLDGVNSPLHF 15 TRBV7-9
CASSIDRAGWAF 12 TRBV19
CASRQGNNQPQHF 13 TRBV18
CASSLQTAGDTQYF 14 TRBV18